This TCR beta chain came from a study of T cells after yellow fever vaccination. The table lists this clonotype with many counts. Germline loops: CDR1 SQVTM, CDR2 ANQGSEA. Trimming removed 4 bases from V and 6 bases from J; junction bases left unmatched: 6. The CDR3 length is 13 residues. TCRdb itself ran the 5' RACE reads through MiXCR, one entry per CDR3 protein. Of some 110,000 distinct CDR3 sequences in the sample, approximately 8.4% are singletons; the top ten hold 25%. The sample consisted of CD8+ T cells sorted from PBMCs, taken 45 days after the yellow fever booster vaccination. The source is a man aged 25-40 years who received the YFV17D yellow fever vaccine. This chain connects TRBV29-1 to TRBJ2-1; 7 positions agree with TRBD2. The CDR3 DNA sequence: TGCAGCGTTGGGGCTAGCGGACCCAATGAGCAGTTCTTC. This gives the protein CSVGASGPNEQFF.